This paragraph reports one T cell receptor beta chain. Its target is not known. This record comes from a study of T cell responses to AZD1222 COVID-19 vaccine. Study-wide results and caveats: Once two AZD1222 doses were given, Spike-specific TCR breadth and depth went up. Among those given AZD1222, only six were seropositive at baseline. The span of vaccine-associated CD4 TCRs extended across spike, with dominance at 160-218 and 743-854. Repertoires in all cases were sampled only once the peak T cell response had passed.

The germline V gene encodes CDR1 GTSNPN and CDR2 SVGIG (reference sequence). The CDR3 runs 15 residues. Deletions cut 4 bases from V and 3 bases from J, with 16 bases between. Repertoires were generated with immunoSEQ multiplex PCR, while TCRdb's copy carries only in-frame clones and drops some. The sample includes 110,000 or so clones, 70% to 90% of them seen just once. Sequences were derived from peripheral blood, sampled on day 0 of AZD1222 vaccination. The sequence was obtained from an adult in good health. V is TRBV30 and J is TRBJ1-5; perhaps TRBD1 as D (5 bases). The CDR3 bases are TGTGCCTGGAAGCCCCCGGCAGGGCCCAATCAGCCCCAGCATTTT. Translated: CAWKPPAGPNQPQHF.